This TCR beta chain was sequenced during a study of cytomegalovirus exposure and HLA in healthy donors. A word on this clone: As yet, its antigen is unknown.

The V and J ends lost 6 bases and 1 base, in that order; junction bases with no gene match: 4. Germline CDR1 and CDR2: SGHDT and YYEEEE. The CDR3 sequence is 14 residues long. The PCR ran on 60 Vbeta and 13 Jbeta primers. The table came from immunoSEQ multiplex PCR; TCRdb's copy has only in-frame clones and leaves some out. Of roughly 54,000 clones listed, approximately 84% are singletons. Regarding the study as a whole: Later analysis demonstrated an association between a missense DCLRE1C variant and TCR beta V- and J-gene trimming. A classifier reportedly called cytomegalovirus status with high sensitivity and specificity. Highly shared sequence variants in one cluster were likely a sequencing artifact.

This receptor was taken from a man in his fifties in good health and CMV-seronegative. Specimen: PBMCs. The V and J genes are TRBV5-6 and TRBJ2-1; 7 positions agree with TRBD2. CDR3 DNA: TGTGCCAGCACGGCGGGGGTTTCCTACAATGAGCAGTTCTTC. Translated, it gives CASTAGVSYNEQFF.